These 5 T cell receptor beta chains were sequenced from one sample in a study of TIL therapy for anti-PD-1-resistant metastatic lung cancer. The time point here: pre-treatment sample, taken before nivolumab and TIL therapy. This was the immunoSEQ v3 assay. Here immunoSEQ multiplex PCR was the method, and the copy in TCRdb shows in-frame clones only, minus some. In the table there are about 55,000 clones, over 75% of which are singletons. Here the sequenced sample was blood, taken at baseline. Source of these receptors: a person aged 25 to 79 with non-small cell lung cancer.

This clone has more than one count but fewer than ten. The rearrangement joins TRBV4-1 to TRBJ2-7, with TRBD1 identical over 9 bases. CDR1 and CDR2 (germline): MGHRA, YSYEKL. The CDR3 sequence is 15 residues long. V lost 2 bases and J lost 2; bases outside the gene matches: 4. CDR3 DNA: TGCGCCAGCAGCCAACCGAACAGGGGGCCCTACGAGCAGTACTTC. It codes for CASSQPNRGPYEQYF.

The chain has TRBV19 and TRBJ1-1; D is unclear. Germline CDR1 is LNHDA and CDR2 is SQIVND (reference sequence). This CDR3 comprises 15 residues. Trimming cost V 3 bases and J 1 base, with 12 bases left between them. CDR3 coding DNA: TGTGCCAGTAGTATCGGACTATCCTCGAACACTGAAGCTTTCTTT. Protein sequence: CASSIGLSSNTEAFF.

The chain couples TRBV5-4 to TRBJ2-1; tentative D call: TRBD1 (6 bases). Between the trimmed V and J ends, which lost 3 bases and 6 bases, there was a span of 10 bases. This CDR3 is built from 13 residues. The germline gives CDR1 SGHNT, CDR2 YYREEE (reference sequence). The CDR3 sequence: CASSSGDSNEQFF. The CDR3 DNA reads TGTGCCAGCAGCTCAGGGGATTCCAATGAGCAGTTCTTC.

As DNA, the CDR3 is TGTGCCAGCAGCTTCGGGACAGGGGTTTACAATGAGCAGTTCTTC. Translated, it gives CASSFGTGVYNEQFF. This chain uses TRBV7-8 with TRBJ2-1; 10 bases map to TRBD1. This CDR3 contains 15 residues. The V and J ends lost 3 bases and 4 bases, in that order; junction bases with no gene match: 3. CDR1 is SGHVS, CDR2 FQNEAQ, per germline.

A few counts support this clone. CDR3 region: CASSQVPGGSKVNEQYF. The CDR3 DNA reads as TGCGCCAGCAGCCAAGTTCCCGGCGGCTCTAAAGTCAACGAGCAGTACTTC. The rearrangement links TRBV4-1 to TRBJ2-7; no clear D gene. V was cut by 1 base and J by 5 bases, with 21 bases left in between. The germline gives CDR1 MGHRA, CDR2 YSYEKL. This CDR3 has 17 amino acids.